This TCR beta chain was identified in a study of cytotoxic CD8 clonotypes in ibrutinib-treated CLL. The method was immunoSEQ multiplex PCR; TCRdb's version includes in-frame clones alone and lacks a portion of them. The table lists some 100,000 clones, 45% to 65% of them singletons. The CDR3 totals 15 residues. Germline CDR1 and CDR2: SGHRS and YFSETQ. Deletions cut 6 bases from V and 0 bases from J, with 10 bases between. With respect to this clone: Antigen: not known.

As input for TCR beta libraries, roughly 2 micrograms of genomic DNA came from cryopreserved PBMCs. Study findings and constraints: The study found baseline clonality above age-matched healthy donors, tracking circulating CD8+ T-cell counts. There were few public clonotypes, and on treatment they contracted or stayed stable. Elevated clonality accompanied ibrutinib response, with a return toward baseline values at progression.

The starting material was PBMCs, obtained after 24 months of ibrutinib treatment. This clonotype was obtained from a human donor with chronic lymphocytic leukemia. The chain uses TRBV5-1 and TRBJ2-6; the D is unclear. This chain's CDR3 is CASKSGTSGANVLTF. The DNA for the CDR3 is TGCGCCAGCAAATCAGGTACCTCTGGGGCCAACGTCCTGACTTTC. Full variable domain (outside the CDR3, taken from reference TRBV5-1 and TRBJ2-6): KAGVTQTPRYLIKTRGQQVTLSCSPISGHRSVSWYQQTPGQGLQFLFEYFSETQRNKGNFPGRFSGRQFSNSRSEMNVSTLELGDSALYLCASKSGTSGANVLTFGAGSRLTVL.